This entry describes one T cell receptor beta chain. No antigen is known for it. Per germline, CDR1 LNHDA and CDR2 SQIVND (reference sequence). This CDR3 contains 15 residues. Synthesis of TCR beta cDNA relied on 5'RACE template switching carrying UMIs. TCRdb reprocessed the 5' RACE reads, with one entry per CDR3 protein and no DNA. This listing includes roughly 390,000 distinct CDR3 sequences. This entry comes from a study of T cells expressing NK-cell markers. For the study at large: Sorted CD3+CD56+NKG2C+, CD3+CD56+NKG2C- and CD3+CD56-NKG2C+ T cells supplied TCR beta repertoires. Seven of the eight sequenced donors were classified as HCMV-seropositive, and one was classified as seronegative. General study findings and limits: The study left the HCMV specificity of expanded NKG2C+ T cell clones unresolved.

The genes are TRBV19 and TRBJ1-3; TCRdb outputs TRBD1, but without DNA this stays unchecked. Specimen: blood T cells: a sorted CD56 or NKG2C T cell subset, CD4+ or CD8+ T cells, or bulk PBMC T cells (not recorded which). The TCR comes from a woman between 45 and 60 years old in good health. CDR3 loop: CASSISAGAGNTIYF. The entire variable domain, with the rest obtained from reference TRBV19 and TRBJ1-3, is as follows: DGGITQSPKYLFRKEGQNVTLSCEQNLNHDAMYWYRQDPGQGLRLIYYSQIVNDFQKGDIAEGYSVSREKKESFPLTVTSAQKNPTAFYLCASSISAGAGNTIYFGEGSWLTVV.